This record concerns one T cell receptor (beta chain) sequence. Its antigen is currently unknown. This entry comes from a study of shared clonotypes between healthy human individuals. The study, taken as a whole, reports: Despite large depth, sorted-subset datasets appeared incompletely sequenced.

The protocol was immunoSEQ multiplex PCR, while the TCRdb copy is restricted to in-frame clones and leaves out a portion. The sample has 1,500,000 or so clones, approximately 98.5% seen once. V was trimmed by 1 base and J by 1 base, leaving 19 bases between them. The CDR3 is made up of 18 amino acids. Per the germline V gene, CDR1 is LGHNA and CDR2 is YSLEER. The sample was naive CD4+ T cells sorted from blood. This sample's subset: CD45RA+ positively selected. This TCR came from a man aged 30 to 39 in good health. The chain employs TRBV4-3 and TRBJ2-5; D is perhaps TRBD1 (5 bases). In DNA, the CDR3 is TGCGCCAGCAGCCAAGTGGACACTTCCCCTCGTGTCCAAGAGACCCAGTACTTC. It is translated as CASSQVDTSPRVQETQYF.